This TCR beta chain comes out of a study of T cell responses to AZD1222 COVID-19 vaccine. Sequencing used immunoSEQ multiplex PCR; TCRdb keeps in-frame clones, though not all of them. The table lists around 120,000 clones, around 87% of them singletons. Per the germline V gene, CDR1 is LGHDT and CDR2 is YNNKEL (reference sequence). V lost 1 base to trimming and J lost 9 bases, with 13 bases between them. This CDR3 is 15 amino acids long. This receptor was obtained from an adult in good health. This chain uses TRBV3-1 (or the pseudogene TRBV3-2) with TRBJ1-6, with D perhaps TRBD1 (5 bases). Specimen: peripheral blood, collected on day 0 of AZD1222 vaccination. The CDR3 nucleotides are TGTGCCAGCAGCCAAGGGTGGGACGGAGTTTCACCCCTCCACTTT. It yields the protein CASSQGWDGVSPLHF.